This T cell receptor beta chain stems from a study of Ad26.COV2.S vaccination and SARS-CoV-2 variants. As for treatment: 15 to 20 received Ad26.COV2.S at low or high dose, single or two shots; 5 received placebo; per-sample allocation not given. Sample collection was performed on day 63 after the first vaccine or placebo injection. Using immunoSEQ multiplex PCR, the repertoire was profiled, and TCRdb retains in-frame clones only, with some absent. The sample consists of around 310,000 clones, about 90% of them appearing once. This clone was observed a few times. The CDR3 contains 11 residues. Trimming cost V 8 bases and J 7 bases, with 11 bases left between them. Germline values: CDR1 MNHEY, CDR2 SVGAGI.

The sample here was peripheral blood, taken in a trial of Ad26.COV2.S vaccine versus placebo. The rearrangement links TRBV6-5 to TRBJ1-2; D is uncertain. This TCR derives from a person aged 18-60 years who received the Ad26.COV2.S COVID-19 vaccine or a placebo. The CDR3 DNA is TGTGCCAGCGTTAAGGAGGTTGGCTACACCTTC. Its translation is CASVKEVGYTF.